This passage covers 18 T cell receptor beta chains from one sample sequenced in a study of identical twins. TCRdb independently ran MiXCR on the 5' RACE reads; one entry per CDR3 protein. The data hold 500,000 to 650,000 distinct CDR3 sequences, with under 25% observed a single time. Separately, the same data were catalogued under a study of yellow fever vaccine responses in identical twins.

Source material: CD4+ T cells sorted from blood. These receptor sequences come from a woman between 18 and 30 years old in good health.

The sample holds many counts of this clonotype. The chain combines TRBV18 with TRBJ2-5; D is unresolved. Germline CDR1 and CDR2: KGHSH and LQKENI. This CDR3 contains 11 residues. The V end lost 3 bases, the J end lost 2 bases, and 1 base lay between the germline ends. The CDR3 nucleotides are TGTGCCAGCTCACCGCAAGAGACCCAGTACTTC. Encoded protein: CASSPQETQYF.

Only a few counts were recorded for this clonotype. V gene TRBV29-1 combines with J gene TRBJ2-2, with TRBD2 matching over 15 bases. The V gene's germline CDR1 is SQVTM and CDR2 ANQGSEA. V was clipped by 6 bases and J by 3 bases; unmatched bases: 8. The CDR3 loop spans 17 amino acids. This CDR3 reads CSVLRTSGRADTGELFF. CDR3 nucleotides: TGCAGCGTCCTACGGACTAGCGGGAGGGCCGACACCGGGGAGCTGTTTTTT.

A few counts support this clonotype. The chain recombines TRBV24-1 with TRBJ2-2; weak D call: TRBD1 (6 bases). V was cut by 3 bases and J by 4 bases, with 20 bases left in between. The germline gives CDR1 KGHDR, CDR2 SFDVKD. The CDR3 contains 18 residues. The CDR3: CATSDPRKGDAFTGELFF. In DNA form, the CDR3 reads TGTGCCACCAGTGATCCAAGGAAGGGGGACGCGTTCACCGGGGAGCTGTTTTTT.

This clonotype appeared a few times. V gene TRBV28 combines with J gene TRBJ1-1; D is unresolved. The CDR3 has 15 residues. Trimming removed 2 bases from V and 0 bases from J, with 10 bases in between. CDR1 and CDR2 (germline): MDHEN, SYDVKM. CDR3 nucleotides: TGTGCCAGCAGTTTAGGCCAAGTTCTGAACACTGAAGCTTTCTTT. Protein sequence: CASSLGQVLNTEAFF.

At least ten counts were recorded for this clonotype. V usage is TRBV10-3 and J usage is TRBJ2-6, with TRBD1 as a possible D gene (6 bases). Germline lookup yields CDR1 ENHRY and CDR2 SYGVKD. The germline V and J ends were trimmed by 2 bases and 4 bases, with 9 bases remaining between them. The CDR3 covers 15 residues. The CDR3 here is CAISETGTGANVLTF. The CDR3 bases are TGTGCCATCAGTGAGACAGGGACGGGGGCCAACGTCCTGACTTTC.

In this sample, this clonotype turned up a few times. This sequence joins TRBV9 and TRBJ1-5; no clear D. This CDR3 is 13 amino acids long. Germline loops: CDR1 SGDLS, CDR2 YYNGEE. Deletions cut 4 bases from V and 6 bases from J, with 11 bases between. CDR3 coding DNA: TGTGCCAGCAGCCCCCTCCCCGGTCAGCCCCAGCATTTT. Translating it yields CASSPLPGQPQHF.

This clonotype was seen only a few times. The gene calls are TRBV24-1 and TRBJ2-5, with D possibly being TRBD2 (6 bases). The CDR3 loop spans 13 amino acids. V was clipped by 5 bases and J by 4 bases, with 10 bases between them. The germline gives CDR1 KGHDR, CDR2 SFDVKD. CDR3 amino acids: CATSVGGRETQYF. The CDR3 nucleotides are TGTGCCACCAGTGTGGGGGGACGAGAGACCCAGTACTTC.

This chain joins TRBV20-1 and TRBJ2-5; unclear D gene. The CDR3 length is 12 residues. The germline V gene has CDR1 DFQATT and CDR2 SNEGSKA (reference sequence). V lost 5 bases and J 4 bases, leaving 11 bases between the germline ends. This chain's CDR3 is CSAGQWRETQYF. In DNA, the CDR3 is TGCAGTGCTGGCCAGTGGAGAGAGACCCAGTACTTC.

This clonotype came up many times. V is TRBV3-1 and J is TRBJ2-5, with D tentatively TRBD2 (6 bases). Between the trimmed V and J ends, which lost 1 base and 5 bases, there was a span of 11 bases. This CDR3 region has 14 residues. The germline V gene encodes CDR1 LGHDT and CDR2 YNNKEL (reference sequence). The CDR3 spells CASSQASVFETQYF. The CDR3 region has the DNA TGTGCCAGCAGCCAAGCTAGCGTCTTTGAGACCCAGTACTTC.

The chain joins TRBV3-1 to TRBJ2-1, with D possibly TRBD2 on 6 matching bases. V lost 3 bases and J 3 bases, leaving 9 bases between the germline ends. The CDR3 runs 14 residues. Per germline, CDR1 LGHDT and CDR2 YNNKEL (reference sequence). As DNA, the CDR3 is TGTGCCAGCAGCCACTTGGGGGGCTACAATGAGCAGTTCTTC. Protein sequence: CASSHLGGYNEQFF.

The chain carries TRBV7-7 and TRBJ2-2; D is undetermined. The CDR3 has 15 amino acids. Germline values: CDR1 SSHAT, CDR2 FNYEAQ (reference sequence). With 5 bases removed from V and 4 bases from J, the gap between germline ends came to 14 bases. In DNA form, the CDR3 reads TGTGCCAGCAGCCGCGTAGGAGCGAGCACCGGGGAGCTGTTTTTT. Its protein product is CASSRVGASTGELFF.

The V call is TRBV11-2, the J call TRBJ2-3; D ambiguous. Germline CDR1 SGHAT, CDR2 FQNNGV. The CDR3 runs to 14 residues. Trimming pared 5 bases from V and 0 bases from J, leaving 9 bases between. CDR3 in amino acids: CASSATRSTDTQYF. The CDR3 DNA follows: TGTGCCAGCAGCGCCACACGTAGCACAGATACGCAGTATTTT.

This clonotype was counted between two and nine times. The chain recombines TRBV20-1 with TRBJ1-1, with a weak D call TRBD1 (5 bases). The CDR3 sequence is 14 residues long. V was pared by 5 bases and J by 4 bases, with 17 bases between. CDR1 is DFQATT, CDR2 SNEGSKA, per germline (reference sequence). The CDR3 DNA reads as TGCAGTGCTGTAAGGCAGGGAGGGAGCACTGAAGCTTTCTTT. It specifies CSAVRQGGSTEAFF.

This chain uses TRBV7-9 with TRBJ1-5; D remains unclear. Germline assignment: CDR1 SEHNR and CDR2 FQNEAQ (reference sequence). This CDR3 comprises 14 residues. Trimming stripped 1 base from V and 5 bases from J, with 9 bases between. The CDR3 region is CASSLVGKDQPQHF. CDR3 bases: TGTGCCAGCAGCTTAGTAGGAAAAGATCAGCCCCAGCATTTT.

DNA of the CDR3: TGCAGTGCTAGAACGACGAGCACAGATACGCAGTATTTT. The encoded protein is CSARTTSTDTQYF. The chain carries TRBV20-1 and TRBJ2-3; D gene uncertain. Germline lookup yields CDR1 DFQATT and CDR2 SNEGSKA (reference sequence). CDR3 size: 13 residues. The V end was cut by 2 bases, the J end by 0 bases, with 6 bases between.

Many counts were recorded for this clonotype. V usage is TRBV5-6 and J usage is TRBJ2-3, with no clear D. Germline assignment: CDR1 SGHDT and CDR2 YYEEEE. V was trimmed by 0 bases and J by 5 bases, leaving 7 bases between them. The CDR3 sequence is 13 residues long. For the CDR3, the DNA is TGTGCCAGCAGCTTGGGGGTCGGAGATACGCAGTATTTT. Its protein is CASSLGVGDTQYF.

There are a few counts of this clonotype. This chain joins TRBV18 and TRBJ2-7; tentative D call: TRBD1 (6 bases). The V end was cut by 2 bases, the J end by 3 bases, with 14 bases between. This CDR3 spans 15 amino acids. Germline-derived CDR1 and CDR2 are KGHSH and LQKENI. CDR3 nucleotides: TGTGCCAGCTCACCAGAATTGGGACAACTCTACGAGCAGTACTTC. It yields the protein CASSPELGQLYEQYF.

The gene calls are TRBV29-1 and TRBJ2-1, with 10 bases that match TRBD2. V was pared by 6 bases and J by 5 bases, with 7 bases of the junction left unmatched. The CDR3 contains 14 residues. Germline CDR1 and CDR2: SQVTM and ANQGSEA. The chain's CDR3 is CSVRTSGTHNEQFF. The CDR3 DNA is TGCAGCGTGCGAACTAGCGGGACCCACAATGAGCAGTTCTTC.